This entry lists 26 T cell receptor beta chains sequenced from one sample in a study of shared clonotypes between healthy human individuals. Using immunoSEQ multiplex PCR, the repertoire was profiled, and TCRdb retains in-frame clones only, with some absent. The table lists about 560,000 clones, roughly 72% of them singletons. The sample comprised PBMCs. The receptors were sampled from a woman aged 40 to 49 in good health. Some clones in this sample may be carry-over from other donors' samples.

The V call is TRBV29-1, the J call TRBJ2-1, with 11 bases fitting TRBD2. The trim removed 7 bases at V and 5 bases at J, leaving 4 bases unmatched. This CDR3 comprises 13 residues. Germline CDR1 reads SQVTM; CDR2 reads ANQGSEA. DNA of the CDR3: TGCAGCGCCGGGACTAGCGGAGACAATGAGCAGTTCTTC. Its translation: CSAGTSGDNEQFF.

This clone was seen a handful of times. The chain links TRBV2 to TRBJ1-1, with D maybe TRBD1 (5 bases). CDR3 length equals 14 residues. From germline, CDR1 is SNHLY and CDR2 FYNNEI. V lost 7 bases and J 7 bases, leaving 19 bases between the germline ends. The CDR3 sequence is CASTKQQAPIEAFF. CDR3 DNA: TGTGCCAGCACCAAACAACAGGCCCCCATTGAAGCTTTCTTT.

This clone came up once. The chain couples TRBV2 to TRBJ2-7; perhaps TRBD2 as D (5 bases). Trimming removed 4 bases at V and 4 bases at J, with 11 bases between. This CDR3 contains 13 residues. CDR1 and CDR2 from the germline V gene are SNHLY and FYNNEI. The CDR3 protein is CASSVSGIYEQYF. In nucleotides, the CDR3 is TGTGCCAGCAGTGTAAGCGGCATTTACGAGCAGTACTTC.

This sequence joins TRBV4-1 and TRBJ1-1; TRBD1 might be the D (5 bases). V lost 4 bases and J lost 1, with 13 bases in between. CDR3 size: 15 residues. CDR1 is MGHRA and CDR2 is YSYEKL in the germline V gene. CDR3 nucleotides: TGCGCCAGCAGCCGAATTGGGGGTTCGAACACTGAAGCTTTCTTT. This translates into CASSRIGGSNTEAFF.

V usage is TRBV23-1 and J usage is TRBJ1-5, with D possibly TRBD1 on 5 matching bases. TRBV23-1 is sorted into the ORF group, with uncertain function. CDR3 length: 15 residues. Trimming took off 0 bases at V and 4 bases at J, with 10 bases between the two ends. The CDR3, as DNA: TGCGCCAGCAGTCAATCCATCAAGGGGAATCAGCCCCAGCATTTT. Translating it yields CASSQSIKGNQPQHF.

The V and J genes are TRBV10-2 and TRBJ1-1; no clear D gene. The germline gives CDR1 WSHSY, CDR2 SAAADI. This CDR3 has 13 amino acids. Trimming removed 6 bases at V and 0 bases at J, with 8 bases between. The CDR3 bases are TGCGCCAGCAGGGCGGCTATGAACACTGAAGCTTTCTTT. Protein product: CASRAAMNTEAFF.

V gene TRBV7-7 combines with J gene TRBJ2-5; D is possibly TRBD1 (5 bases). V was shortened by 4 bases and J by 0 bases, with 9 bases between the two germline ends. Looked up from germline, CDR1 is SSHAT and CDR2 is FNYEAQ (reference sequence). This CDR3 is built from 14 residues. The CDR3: CASSSTEYQETQYF. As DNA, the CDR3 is TGTGCCAGCAGCTCGACAGAGTACCAAGAGACCCAGTACTTC.

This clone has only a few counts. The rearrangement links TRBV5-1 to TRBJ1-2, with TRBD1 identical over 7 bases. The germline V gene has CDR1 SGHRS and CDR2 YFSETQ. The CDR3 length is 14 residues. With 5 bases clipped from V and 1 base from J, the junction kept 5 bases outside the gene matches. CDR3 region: CASRGGTVNYGYTF. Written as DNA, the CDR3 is TGCGCCAGCAGGGGCGGGACAGTTAACTATGGCTACACCTTC.

The CDR3 DNA follows: TGTGCCACCAGCAGATCGCAGGGTGGCAATCAGCCCCAGCATTTT. It yields the protein CATSRSQGGNQPQHF. V and J are TRBV15 and TRBJ1-5; D possibly corresponds to TRBD1 (5 bases). The CDR3 has 15 amino acids. Germline CDR1 LNHNV, CDR2 YYDKDF (reference sequence). Trimming stripped 2 bases from V and 2 bases from J, with 10 bases between.

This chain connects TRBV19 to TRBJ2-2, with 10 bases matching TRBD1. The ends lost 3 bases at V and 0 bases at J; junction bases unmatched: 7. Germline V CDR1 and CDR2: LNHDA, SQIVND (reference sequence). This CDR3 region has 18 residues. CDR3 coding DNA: TGTGCCAGTAGTATGGGGACAGGGGCCACAGCGAACACCGGGGAGCTGTTTTTT. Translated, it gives CASSMGTGATANTGELFF.

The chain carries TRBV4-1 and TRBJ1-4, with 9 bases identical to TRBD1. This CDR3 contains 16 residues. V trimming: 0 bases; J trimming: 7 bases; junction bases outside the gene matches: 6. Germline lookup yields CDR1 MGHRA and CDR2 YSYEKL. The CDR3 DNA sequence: TGCGCCAGCAGCCAAGAGACGGGACAGGGTTTTGAAAAACTGTTTTTT. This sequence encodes CASSQETGQGFEKLFF.

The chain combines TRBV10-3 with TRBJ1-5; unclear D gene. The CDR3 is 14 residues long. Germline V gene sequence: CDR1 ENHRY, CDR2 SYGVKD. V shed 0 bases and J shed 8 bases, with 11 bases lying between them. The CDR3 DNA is TGTGCCATCAGTGAGTCTCCCCCCGGCAAGCCCCAGCATTTT. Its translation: CAISESPPGKPQHF.

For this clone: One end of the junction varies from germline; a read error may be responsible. The CDR3: CARSVLRGSYDQYF. In DNA form, the CDR3 reads TGTGCCCGGAGTGTACTCAGGGGCTCCTACGATCAGTACTTC. The V and J genes are TRBV30 and TRBJ2-7; perhaps TRBD1 as D (6 bases). CDR3 length equals 14 residues. Looked up from germline, CDR1 is GTSNPN and CDR2 is SVGIG (reference sequence).

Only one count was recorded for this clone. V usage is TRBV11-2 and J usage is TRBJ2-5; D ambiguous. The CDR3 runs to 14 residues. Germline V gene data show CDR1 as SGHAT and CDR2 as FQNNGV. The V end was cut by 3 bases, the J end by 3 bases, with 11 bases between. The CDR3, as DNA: TGTGCCAGCAGCTTTACGTCGGCAGAAGAGACCCAGTACTTC. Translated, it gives CASSFTSAEETQYF. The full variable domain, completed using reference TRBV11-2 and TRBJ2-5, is EAGVAQSPRYKIIEKRQSVAFWCNPISGHATLYWYQQILGQGPKLLIQFQNNGVVDDSQLPKDRFSAERLKGVDSTLKIQPAKLEDSAVYLCASSFTSAEETQYFGPGTRLLVL.

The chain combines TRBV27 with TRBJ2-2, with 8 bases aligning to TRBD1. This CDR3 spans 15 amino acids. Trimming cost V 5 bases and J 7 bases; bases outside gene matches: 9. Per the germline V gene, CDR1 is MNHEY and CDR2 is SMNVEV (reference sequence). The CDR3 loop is CASSTRQGTGGELFF. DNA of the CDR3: TGTGCCAGCAGTACTCGACAGGGGACAGGCGGGGAGCTGTTTTTT.

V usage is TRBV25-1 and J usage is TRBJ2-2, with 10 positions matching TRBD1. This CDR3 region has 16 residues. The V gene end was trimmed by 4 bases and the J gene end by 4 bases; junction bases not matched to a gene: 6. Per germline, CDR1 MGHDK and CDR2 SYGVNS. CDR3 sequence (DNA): TGTGCCAGCAGTGTTGGGACAGGGGAGGCCACCGGGGAGCTGTTTTTT. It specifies CASSVGTGEATGELFF.

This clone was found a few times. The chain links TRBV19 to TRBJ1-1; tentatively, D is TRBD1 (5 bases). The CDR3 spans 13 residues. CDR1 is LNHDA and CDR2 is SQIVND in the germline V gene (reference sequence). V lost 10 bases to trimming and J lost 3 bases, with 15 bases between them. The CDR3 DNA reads TGTGCCACCAAACAGGTAGGGCACACTGAAGCTTTCTTT. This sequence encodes CATKQVGHTEAFF.

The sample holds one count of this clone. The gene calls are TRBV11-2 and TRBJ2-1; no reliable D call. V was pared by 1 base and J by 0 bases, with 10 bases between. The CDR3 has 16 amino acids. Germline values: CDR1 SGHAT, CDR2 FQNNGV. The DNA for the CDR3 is TGTGCCAGCAGCTTAGCCCCCACCACCTCCTACAATGAGCAGTTCTTC. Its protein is CASSLAPTTSYNEQFF.

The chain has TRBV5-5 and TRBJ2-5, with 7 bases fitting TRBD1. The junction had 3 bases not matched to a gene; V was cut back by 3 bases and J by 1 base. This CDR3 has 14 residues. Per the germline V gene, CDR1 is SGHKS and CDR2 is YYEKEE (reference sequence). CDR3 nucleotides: TGTGCCAGCAGCTACGGGACAGTCCAAGAGACCCAGTACTTC. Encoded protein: CASSYGTVQETQYF.

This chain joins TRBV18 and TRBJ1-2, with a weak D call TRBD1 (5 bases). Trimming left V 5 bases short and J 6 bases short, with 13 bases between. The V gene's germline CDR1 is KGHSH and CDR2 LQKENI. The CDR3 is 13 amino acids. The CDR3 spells CASSLTGPDGYTF. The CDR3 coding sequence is TGTGCCAGCTCATTAACAGGTCCGGATGGCTACACCTTC.

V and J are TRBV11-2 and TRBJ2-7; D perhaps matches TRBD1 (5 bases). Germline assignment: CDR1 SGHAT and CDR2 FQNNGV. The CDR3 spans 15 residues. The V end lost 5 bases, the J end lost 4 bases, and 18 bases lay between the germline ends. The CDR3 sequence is CASSKGHTGPYEQYF. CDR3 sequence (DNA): TGTGCCAGCAGCAAAGGACACACCGGGCCGTACGAGCAGTACTTC.

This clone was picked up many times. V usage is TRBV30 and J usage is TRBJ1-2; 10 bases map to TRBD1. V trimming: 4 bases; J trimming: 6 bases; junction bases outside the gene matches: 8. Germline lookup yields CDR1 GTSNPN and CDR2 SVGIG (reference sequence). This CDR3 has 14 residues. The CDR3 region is CAWILQTGGDGYTF. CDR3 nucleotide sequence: TGTGCCTGGATCCTACAGACAGGGGGCGATGGCTACACCTTC. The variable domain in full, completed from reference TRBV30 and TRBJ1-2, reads SQTIHQWPATLVQPVGSPLSLECTVEGTSNPNLYWYRQAAGRGLQLLFYSVGIGQISSEVPQNLSASRPQDRQFILSSKKLLLSDSGFYLCAWILQTGGDGYTFGSGTRLTVV.

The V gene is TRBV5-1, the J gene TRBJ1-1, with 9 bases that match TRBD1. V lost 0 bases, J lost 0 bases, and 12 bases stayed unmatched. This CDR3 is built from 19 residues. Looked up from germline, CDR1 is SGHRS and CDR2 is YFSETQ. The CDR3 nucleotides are TGCGCCAGCAGCTTGGCCTTTGGACAGGGGCTAAAAATGAACACTGAAGCTTTCTTT. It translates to CASSLAFGQGLKMNTEAFF.

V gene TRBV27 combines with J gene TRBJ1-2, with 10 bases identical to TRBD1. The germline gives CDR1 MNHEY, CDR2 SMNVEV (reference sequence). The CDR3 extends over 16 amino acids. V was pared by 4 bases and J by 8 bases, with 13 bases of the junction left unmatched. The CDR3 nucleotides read TGTGCCAGCAGTTCCTTACGACAGGGGGCTACGCGCGGCTACACCTTC. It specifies CASSSLRQGATRGYTF.

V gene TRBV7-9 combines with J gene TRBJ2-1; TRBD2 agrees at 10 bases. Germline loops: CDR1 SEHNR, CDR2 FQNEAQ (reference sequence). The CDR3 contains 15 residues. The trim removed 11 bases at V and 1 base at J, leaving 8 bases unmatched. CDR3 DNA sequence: TGTGCCGGACGTAGCGGGAGGATTTCCTACAATGAGCAGTTCTTC. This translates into CAGRSGRISYNEQFF.

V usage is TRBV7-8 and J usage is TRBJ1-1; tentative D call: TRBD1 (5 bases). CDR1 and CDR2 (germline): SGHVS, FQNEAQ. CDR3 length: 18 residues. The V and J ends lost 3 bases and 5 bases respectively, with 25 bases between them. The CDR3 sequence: CASSFVSSRRGGFTEAFF. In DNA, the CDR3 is TGTGCCAGCAGCTTTGTTTCGTCCCGGCGGGGGGGTTTTACTGAAGCTTTCTTT.